Below, 3 T cell receptor beta chains from the same sample are listed, as sequenced in a study of tumour-infiltrating T cells in Burkitt lymphoma. This table comes from immunoSEQ multiplex PCR, and its TCRdb copy is limited to in-frame clones, with some not included. The profile shows approximately 46,000 clones, 31% of them singletons. Sequences were obtained from tumor tissue. Receptors originate from a human donor with Burkitt lymphoma.

This rearrangement joins TRBV7-9 to TRBJ2-5; D may be TRBD2 (6 bases). The CDR3 contains 14 residues. The V end lost 5 bases, the J end lost 4 bases, and 14 bases lay between the germline ends. Germline CDR1 SEHNR, CDR2 FQNEAQ (reference sequence). The CDR3 DNA reads as TGTGCCAGCAGCCGAACTAGCATGGCAGAGACCCAGTACTTC. Protein product: CASSRTSMAETQYF.

The chain links TRBV19 to TRBJ1-5; possible D gene TRBD1, 5 bases. The V and J ends lost 7 bases and 4 bases respectively, with 11 bases between them. The CDR3 contains 13 residues. Germline assignment: CDR1 LNHDA and CDR2 SQIVND (reference sequence). The CDR3 sequence is CASTPGLNQPQHF. The CDR3 coding sequence is TGTGCCAGTACCCCGGGACTGAATCAGCCCCAGCATTTT.

The gene calls are TRBV6-1 and TRBJ2-7, with 8 bases that match TRBD2. CDR1 and CDR2 from the germline V gene are MNHNS and SASEGT. V gave up 6 bases and J gave up 4 bases; unmatched junction bases: 11. There are 15 residues in the CDR3. The CDR3 sequence: CASSSTWRGEYEQYF. CDR3 coding DNA: TGTGCCAGCAGCTCCACGTGGCGGGGGGAATACGAGCAGTACTTC.